Following are 20 T cell receptor beta chains from one sample sequenced in a study of tumour-infiltrating T cells in Burkitt lymphoma. The table came from immunoSEQ multiplex PCR; TCRdb's copy has only in-frame clones and leaves some out. The repertoire holds around 2,400 clones, with approximately 81% as singletons. The specimen sequenced was tumor tissue. These receptors came from a human donor with diffuse large B-cell lymphoma.

The chain links TRBV7-9 to TRBJ1-1; 8 bases agree with TRBD1. Germline CDR1 and CDR2: SEHNR and FQNEAQ (reference sequence). Trimming cost V 4 bases and J 0 bases; bases outside gene matches: 10. The CDR3 extends over 17 amino acids. The DNA for the CDR3 is TGTGCCAGCAGCTCAATCCAGGGGGCTGAAATGAACACTGAAGCTTTCTTT. Its protein is CASSSIQGAEMNTEAFF.

The chain is built from TRBV7-6 and TRBJ1-5; 7 bases are a match to TRBD1. This CDR3 comprises 15 residues. With V trimmed by 3 bases and J by 6 bases, 8 bases remained unmatched. Germline assignment: CDR1 SGHVS and CDR2 FNYEAQ. CDR3 nucleotides: TGTGCCAGCAGCTTGGGACCCCCAGGGGGTCAGCCCCAGCATTTT. Its translation is CASSLGPPGGQPQHF.

The CDR3 region has the DNA TGTGCCACCAGCACCCGACAAGGGAGGACAGATACGCAGTATTTT. This translates into CATSTRQGRTDTQYF. The genes are TRBV15 and TRBJ2-3; the D gene is possibly TRBD2 (6 bases). CDR3 size: 15 residues. V lost 4 bases and J lost 3, with 14 bases in between. The germline gives CDR1 LNHNV, CDR2 YYDKDF (reference sequence).

The chain carries TRBV7-2 and TRBJ2-7; D is possibly TRBD1 (5 bases). Germline V CDR1 and CDR2: SGHTA, FQGNSA. This CDR3 has 14 residues. The V end was cut by 5 bases, the J end by 0 bases, with 11 bases between. The CDR3 DNA reads TGTGCCAGCAGCATAGGGGTGAACTCCTACGAGCAGTACTTC. It specifies CASSIGVNSYEQYF.

The rearrangement links TRBV13 to TRBJ1-6, with 8 bases aligning to TRBD1. Germline loops: CDR1 PRHDT, CDR2 FYEKMQ (reference sequence). The V and J ends lost 4 bases and 9 bases, in that order; junction bases with no gene match: 8. This CDR3 spans 15 amino acids. The chain's CDR3 is CASSWGQGASSPLHF. The CDR3 DNA follows: TGTGCCAGCAGCTGGGGCCAGGGGGCGAGTTCACCCCTCCACTTT.

The sample holds a few counts of this clone. The chain is built from TRBV9 and TRBJ2-1; no reliable D call. V was pared by 1 base and J by 0 bases, with 11 bases between. In germline, CDR1 is SGDLS, CDR2 YYNGEE. The CDR3 has 16 amino acids. CDR3 nucleotide sequence: TGTGCCAGCAGCGTACGGGCAGGTAGCTCCTACAATGAGCAGTTCTTC. Translating it yields CASSVRAGSSYNEQFF.

This chain links TRBV15 with TRBJ1-2; D unresolved. The CDR3 runs 15 residues. Germline CDR1 reads LNHNV; CDR2 reads YYDKDF (reference sequence). The V end was cut by 1 base, the J end by 2 bases, with 11 bases between. The CDR3 DNA sequence: TGTGCCACCAGCAGAGGTCAGAAAGCGAACTATGGCTACACCTTC. Translating it yields CATSRGQKANYGYTF. Drawing the rest from reference TRBV15 and TRBJ1-2, the complete variable domain is DAMVIQNPRYQVTQFGKPVTLSCSQTLNHNVMYWYQQKSSQAPKLLFHYYDKDFNNEADTPDNFQSRRPNTSFCFLDIRSPGLGDTAMYLCATSRGQKANYGYTFGSGTRLTVV.

Concerning this clone itself: The junction departs from the called germline gene at one end, perhaps through a read error. This chain links TRBV15 with TRBJ2-7, with D uncertain. The CDR3 sequence is 15 residues long. Germline lookup yields CDR1 LNHNV and CDR2 YYDKDF (reference sequence). The CDR3 coding sequence is TGTGCCACCAGCAGAGGAAGGAACAGAATCTACAAGCAGTACTTC. Residues: CATSRGRNRIYKQYF.

The rearrangement links TRBV7-7 to TRBJ2-5; no clear D gene. V lost 8 bases and J 5 bases, leaving 12 bases between the germline ends. The CDR3 runs to 12 residues. Germline CDR1 reads SSHAT; CDR2 reads FNYEAQ (reference sequence). CDR3 amino acids: CASGISLETQYF. In DNA, the CDR3 is TGTGCCAGCGGGATTAGTCTCGAGACCCAGTACTTC. The whole variable domain, remainder taken from reference TRBV7-7 and TRBJ2-5, is GAGVSQSPRYKVTKRGQDVTLRCDPISSHATLYWYQQALGQGPEFLTYFNYEAQPDKSGLPSDRFSAERPEGSISTLTIQRTEQRDSAMYRCASGISLETQYFGPGTRLLVL.

The rearrangement links TRBV7-9 to TRBJ2-5; D is perhaps TRBD2 (6 bases). V was shortened by 0 bases and J by 5 bases, with 16 bases between the two germline ends. This CDR3 comprises 16 residues. CDR1 is SEHNR, CDR2 FQNEAQ, per germline (reference sequence). Written as DNA, the CDR3 is TGTGCCAGCAGCTTAGCTGGGCAGGGAGGTATGGAGACCCAGTACTTC. It is translated as CASSLAGQGGMETQYF.

The count of this clone is one. The genes are TRBV2 and TRBJ2-1; 10 positions agree with TRBD2. Germline CDR1 SNHLY, CDR2 FYNNEI. This CDR3 contains 14 residues. Trimming at V came to 9 bases and at J to 9 bases, leaving 11 bases not matched to a gene. The CDR3 protein is CASSVKRGGGEQFF. The CDR3 DNA reads TGTGCCAGTAGCGTCAAGCGGGGGGGCGGTGAGCAGTTCTTC.

CDR3 region: CASSYRGGTEAFF. The CDR3 DNA is TGTGCCAGCAGCTACAGGGGCGGCACTGAAGCTTTCTTT. The genes are TRBV7-9 and TRBJ1-1, with 7 bases identical to TRBD1. The CDR3 runs to 13 residues. Germline V gives CDR1 SEHNR, CDR2 FQNEAQ (reference sequence). V lost 4 bases, J lost 4 bases, and 3 bases stayed unmatched.

The V call is TRBV11-2, the J call TRBJ1-4; tentative D call: TRBD1 (5 bases). CDR1 is SGHAT, CDR2 FQNNGV, per germline. There are 13 residues in the CDR3. V was cut by 4 bases and J by 10 bases, with 13 bases left in between. The CDR3 sequence is CASSSRDLGKLFF. CDR3 sequence (DNA): TGTGCCAGCAGCTCCCGGGACCTGGGAAAACTGTTTTTT.

The rearrangement joins TRBV10-3 to TRBJ1-5; 7 bases match TRBD1. This CDR3 region has 13 residues. Germline values: CDR1 ENHRY, CDR2 SYGVKD. Trimming cost V 6 bases and J 4 bases; bases outside gene matches: 3. CDR3 DNA sequence: TGTGCCATCAGCTCGACAGGGAATCAGCCCCAGCATTTT. This codes for CAISSTGNQPQHF.

The chain combines TRBV19 with TRBJ1-2; TRBD1 agrees at 8 bases. The CDR3 sequence is 13 residues long. The junction had 6 bases not matched to a gene; V was cut back by 9 bases and J by 3 bases. The V gene's germline CDR1 is LNHDA and CDR2 SQIVND (reference sequence). The CDR3 reads CASSGQGDYGYTF. CDR3 coding DNA: TGTGCCAGCTCAGGACAGGGCGACTATGGCTACACCTTC.

The chain is built from TRBV7-2 and TRBJ2-3; 9 bases match TRBD2. With V trimmed by 5 bases and J by 5 bases, 14 bases remained unmatched. The CDR3 is 17 amino acids. Germline V lookup: CDR1 SGHTA, CDR2 FQGNSA. Here the CDR3 reads CASSPQPGLAVIDTQYF. The CDR3 bases are TGTGCCAGCAGCCCCCAGCCGGGACTAGCCGTGATAGATACGCAGTATTTT.

CDR3 in amino acids: CAIALTGNTEAFF. For the CDR3, the DNA is TGTGCCATCGCATTGACAGGGAACACTGAAGCTTTCTTT. This chain joins TRBV6-1 and TRBJ1-1, with D perhaps matching TRBD1 (6 bases). V was clipped by 10 bases and J by 1 base, with 13 bases between them. The CDR3 sequence is 13 residues long. CDR1 is MNHNS and CDR2 is SASEGT in the germline V gene.

The CDR3 here is CASSLAEDYEQYF. CDR3 DNA: TGTGCCAGCAGCTTAGCGGAGGACTACGAGCAGTACTTC. The chain links TRBV7-2 to TRBJ2-7; TRBD2 might be the D (5 bases). The germline CDR1 and CDR2 sequences are SGHTA and FQGNSA. The CDR3 contains 13 residues. Deletions cut 0 bases from V and 3 bases from J, with 6 bases between. The variable domain in full, completed from reference TRBV7-2 and TRBJ2-7, reads GAGVSQSPSNKVTEKGKDVELRCDPISGHTALYWYRQSLGQGLEFLIYFQGNSAPDKSGLPSDRFSAERTGGSVSTLTIQRTQQEDSAVYLCASSLAEDYEQYFGPGTRLTVT.

The chain couples TRBV7-7 to TRBJ2-3; TRBD1 matches 8 bases. The CDR3 extends over 14 amino acids. With V trimmed by 5 bases and J by 5 bases, 6 bases remained unmatched. Germline CDR1 reads SSHAT; CDR2 reads FNYEAQ (reference sequence). The CDR3 spells CASSADRVGDTQYF. CDR3 DNA sequence: TGTGCCAGCAGCGCGGACAGGGTCGGAGATACGCAGTATTTT.

The rearrangement links TRBV19 to TRBJ2-3, with D uncertain. This CDR3 comprises 16 residues. Germline V gene sequence: CDR1 LNHDA, CDR2 SQIVND (reference sequence). Trimming took 1 base from V and 0 from J, leaving 11 bases between them. The CDR3 reads CASSIGTGTSTDTQYF. CDR3 DNA: TGTGCCAGTAGTATAGGAACCGGAACTAGCACAGATACGCAGTATTTT.